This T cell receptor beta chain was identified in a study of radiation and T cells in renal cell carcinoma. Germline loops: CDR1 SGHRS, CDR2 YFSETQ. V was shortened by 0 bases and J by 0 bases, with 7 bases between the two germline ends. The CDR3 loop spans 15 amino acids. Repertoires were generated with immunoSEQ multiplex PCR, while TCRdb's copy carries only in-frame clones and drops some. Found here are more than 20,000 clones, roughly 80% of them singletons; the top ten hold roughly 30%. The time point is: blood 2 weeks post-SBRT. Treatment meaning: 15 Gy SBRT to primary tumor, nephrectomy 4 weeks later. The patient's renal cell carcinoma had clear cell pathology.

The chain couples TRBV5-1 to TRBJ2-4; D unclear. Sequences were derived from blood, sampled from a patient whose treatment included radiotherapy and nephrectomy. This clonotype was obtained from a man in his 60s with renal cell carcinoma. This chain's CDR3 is CASSLEAIAKNIQYF. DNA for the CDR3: TGCGCCAGCAGCTTGGAAGCGATAGCCAAAAACATTCAGTACTTC.